Following are 30 T cell receptor beta chains from one sample sequenced in a study of T-cell memory formation after mild COVID-19 (dated by TCRdb to the early 2020s). Libraries were constructed by 5' RACE. Sequenced on an Illumina NovaSeq 6000. The raw public reads went through TCRdb reprocessing: fastp at Q25, MiXCR clone calling, in-frame beta chains kept. Each entry is one CDR3 protein sequence, shown with its most common DNA and genes. This sample comprises 350,000 to 400,000 distinct CDR3 sequences, 13% to 15% of them detected only once. The ten largest account for less than 25% of the sample. Sequencing was performed on PBMCs or a T cell subset sorted from them (not recorded which). These receptors were taken from a young man who had mild COVID-19 (a few samples of this study predate the infection). The sample titles of this study are shuffled in the database, so cell type and time point are left out; the donor was told from shared clones.

This clonotype has a count of ten or more. CDR3 region: CASSLEANLYNEQFF. As DNA, the CDR3 is TGTGCCAGCAGCTTAGAGGCGAACTTATACAATGAGCAGTTCTTC. This chain connects TRBV7-2 to TRBJ2-1, with no clear D. This CDR3 is 15 amino acids long. The germline V gene has CDR1 SGHTA and CDR2 FQGNSA. V lost 1 base and J lost 4, with 11 bases in between.

This clonotype was picked up a small number of times. One junction end does not reproduce the germline sequence, and a read error may be involved. Here the CDR3 DNA reads TGTGCTAGCAGCCCGAGTGGGCTAGCGGGGGGGCCGCGGTACAATGAGCAGTTCTTC. Translation gives CASSPSGLAGGPRYNEQFF. The chain links TRBV7-7 to TRBJ2-1; 12 bases agree with TRBD2. The CDR3 length is 19 residues. Germline V lookup: CDR1 SSHAT, CDR2 FNYEAQ (reference sequence). Full variable domain (outside the CDR3, taken from reference TRBV7-7 and TRBJ2-1): GAGVSQSPRYKVTKRGQDVTLRCDPISSHATLYWYQQALGQGPEFLTYFNYEAQPDKSGLPSDRFSAERPEGSISTLTIQRTEQRDSAMYRCASSPSGLAGGPRYNEQFFGPGTRLTVL.

The chain has TRBV18 and TRBJ1-2; 10 bases align to TRBD1. The CDR3 is 15 residues long. The V and J ends lost 3 bases and 3 bases, in that order; junction bases with no gene match: 4. The germline V gene has CDR1 KGHSH and CDR2 LQKENI. The CDR3 sequence is CASSPRDRGYYGYTF. CDR3 bases: TGTGCCAGCTCACCTCGGGACAGGGGATACTATGGCTACACCTTC.

The chain joins TRBV12-5 to TRBJ1-5; D possibly corresponds to TRBD1 (5 bases). Germline V CDR1 and CDR2: LGHNT, FRNRAP. V lost 0 bases and J lost 7, with 19 bases in between. CDR3 length equals 17 residues. The DNA for the CDR3 is TGTGCTAGTGGTTTGGTAAAGGGACTTCGGGAGGTCCAGCCCCAGCATTTT. Its protein is CASGLVKGLREVQPQHF.

The gene calls are TRBV7-9 and TRBJ1-1; a weak D match, TRBD1 (5 bases). The germline V gene encodes CDR1 SEHNR and CDR2 FQNEAQ (reference sequence). This CDR3 region has 15 residues. Trimming stripped 5 bases from V and 1 base from J, with 14 bases between. The CDR3, as DNA: TGTGCCAGCAGCCTAGGGGACGCCGCGAACACTGAAGCTTTCTTT. It specifies CASSLGDAANTEAFF.

The chain couples TRBV27 to TRBJ2-2; 7 nucleotides align to TRBD2. Germline V gene sequence: CDR1 MNHEY, CDR2 SMNVEV (reference sequence). Unmatched junction bases numbered 6, after V lost 4 bases and J lost 4 bases. This CDR3 comprises 15 residues. CDR3 protein: CASSSSSGPTGELFF. The CDR3 DNA sequence: TGTGCCAGCAGTTCCTCTAGCGGACCCACCGGGGAGCTGTTTTTT.

This chain connects TRBV28 to TRBJ2-7, with a tentative D call TRBD1 (6 bases). CDR1 MDHEN and CDR2 SYDVKM come from the germline V gene. Between the trimmed V and J ends, which lost 3 bases and 1 base, there was a span of 10 bases. The CDR3 consists of 14 residues. The CDR3 nucleotides read TGTGCCAGCAGTTTTCGCGACAGGTCCTACGAGCAGTACGTC. Its translation: CASSFRDRSYEQYV.

This clonotype was observed a handful of times. The J gene is TRBJ1-4, the V gene TRBV28; perhaps TRBD1 as D (6 bases). The CDR3 is 14 residues long. V lost 8 bases to trimming and J lost 8 bases, with 18 bases between them. Germline loops: CDR1 MDHEN, CDR2 SYDVKM. In DNA form, the CDR3 reads TGTGCCAGCTCCCTTAGGGGGGTAAGAGAAAAACTGTTTTTT. Translation gives CASSLRGVREKLFF.

This rearrangement joins TRBV7-2 to TRBJ2-5; D is unclear. The V gene lost 5 bases and the J gene lost 1 base, with 17 bases spanning the gap. Germline values: CDR1 SGHTA, CDR2 FQGNSA. The CDR3 totals 16 residues. CDR3 loop: CASSQNNGAPQETQYF. In nucleotides, the CDR3 is TGTGCCAGCAGCCAAAATAACGGCGCCCCCCAAGAGACCCAGTACTTC.

The chain is built from TRBV5-6 and TRBJ1-5; D is unclear. Trimming removed 0 bases from V and 5 bases from J, with 3 bases in between. This CDR3 region has 12 residues. The germline V gene has CDR1 SGHDT and CDR2 YYEEEE. CDR3 nucleotides: TGTGCCAGCAGCTTGGGTTATCAGCCCCAGCATTTT. Translated, it gives CASSLGYQPQHF.

This clonotype was counted only a few times. The chain couples TRBV9 to TRBJ2-7; tentatively, D is TRBD1 (6 bases). This CDR3 region has 14 residues. The V gene's germline CDR1 is SGDLS and CDR2 YYNGEE. V lost 4 bases and J lost 2, with 13 bases in between. The CDR3 region is CASSRTDLTYEQYF. DNA for the CDR3: TGTGCCAGCAGCCGGACAGACCTCACCTACGAGCAGTACTTC.

The V call is TRBV13, the J call TRBJ2-7; unclear D gene. The ends were cut back, 4 bases at V and 2 bases at J, with 15 bases in the middle. Germline CDR1 PRHDT, CDR2 FYEKMQ (reference sequence). The CDR3 has 15 residues. The CDR3 reads CASSSSGVSPYEQYV. CDR3 DNA sequence: TGTGCCAGCAGCTCCAGTGGGGTGTCCCCCTACGAGCAGTACGTC.

The V gene is TRBV19, the J gene TRBJ1-1; D might be TRBD1 (6 bases). V gave up 2 bases and J gave up 4 bases, with 11 bases separating them. This CDR3 comprises 14 residues. CDR1 and CDR2 (germline): LNHDA, SQIVND (reference sequence). The CDR3 is CASSIYREGTEAFF. The CDR3 region has the DNA TGTGCCAGTAGTATATACAGGGAGGGCACTGAAGCTTTCTTT.

This clonotype was seen a few times. This chain uses TRBV12-3 or TRBV12-4 with TRBJ2-4; the match to TRBD2 covers 10 bases. V lost 6 bases and J lost 1; bases outside the gene matches: 9. The CDR3 spans 17 residues. CDR3 in amino acids: CASSFWRGLAAKNIQYF. The CDR3 DNA reads as TGTGCCAGCAGCTTCTGGAGGGGACTAGCGGCCAAAAACATTCAGTACTTC.

This clonotype has just a few counts. This sequence joins TRBV7-2 and TRBJ2-2; 7 nucleotides agree with TRBD2. The V gene end was trimmed by 1 base and the J gene end by 2 bases; junction bases not matched to a gene: 7. The CDR3 sequence is 17 residues long. Germline V gene data show CDR1 as SGHTA and CDR2 as FQGNSA. The CDR3 DNA reads as TGTGCCAGCAGCTTAGTATTAAGCGGGACTAACACCGGGGAGCTGTTTTTT. Its translation is CASSLVLSGTNTGELFF. The whole variable domain, remainder taken from reference TRBV7-2 and TRBJ2-2, is GAGVSQSPSNKVTEKGKDVELRCDPISGHTALYWYRQSLGQGLEFLIYFQGNSAPDKSGLPSDRFSAERTGGSVSTLTIQRTQQEDSAVYLCASSLVLSGTNTGELFFGEGSRLTVL.

CDR3 sequence (DNA): TGTGCCAGCAGCTTAGATCGGCGGCCGACTGAAGCTTTCTTT. Encoded protein: CASSLDRRPTEAFF. The gene calls are TRBV7-2 and TRBJ1-1; the D is unclear. The CDR3 has 14 residues. Germline CDR1 SGHTA, CDR2 FQGNSA. V lost 1 base to trimming and J lost 5 bases, with 11 bases between them.

A few counts support this clonotype. The conserved closing phenylalanine or tryptophan is absent in this CDR3, likely reflecting a read error. It is unclear where the CDR3 begins or ends on the DNA, so no DNA is shown, and the CDR3 is as TCRdb lists it. This chain connects TRBV14 to TRBJ2-7; the table's D gene call, TRBD2, was not cross checked with the DNA. The germline V gene has CDR1 SGHDN and CDR2 FVKESK. Including both end residues, the CDR3 is 13 amino acids long. The CDR3: CASSHPTAGGHHI.

This chain connects TRBV7-2 to TRBJ1-5; D uncertain. CDR1 SGHTA and CDR2 FQGNSA come from the germline V gene. Trimming pared 5 bases from V and 6 bases from J, leaving 14 bases between. CDR3 size: 14 residues. CDR3 sequence reads: CASSVTAVGQPQHF. CDR3 nucleotides: TGTGCCAGCAGCGTGACCGCGGTGGGTCAGCCCCAGCATTTT.

This clonotype was recorded a few times. The V and J genes are TRBV6-6 and TRBJ2-3, with TRBD1 matching over 8 bases. The germline CDR1 and CDR2 sequences are MNHNY and SVGAGI (reference sequence). V shed 2 bases and J 4 bases; nucleotides not matched to a gene: 8. The CDR3 spans 16 residues. CDR3 sequence (DNA): TGTGCCAGCAGTTACGTGTCAGGGGGCTCGTCAGATACGCAGTATTTT. It specifies CASSYVSGGSSDTQYF.

This clonotype came up many times. The chain has TRBV5-1 and TRBJ1-1; a weak D match, TRBD1 (6 bases). Germline lookup yields CDR1 SGHRS and CDR2 YFSETQ. This CDR3 is 15 amino acids long. V shed 1 base and J shed 5 bases, with 15 bases lying between them. The CDR3 sequence: CASSLIPGARTEAFF. CDR3 sequence (DNA): TGCGCCAGCAGCTTGATTCCGGGGGCACGGACTGAAGCTTTCTTT.

This clonotype was seen more than once but under ten times. This rearrangement joins TRBV27 to TRBJ1-5; 10 bases match TRBD1. Germline CDR1 and CDR2: MNHEY and SMNVEV (reference sequence). J lost 1 base, V lost 0 bases, and 9 bases had no gene match. The CDR3 runs 19 residues. CDR3 coding DNA: TGTGCCAGCAGTTTATCGTTGACAGGGGGCGCCGAGAGCAATCAGCCCCAGCATTTT. This codes for CASSLSLTGGAESNQPQHF.

The genes are TRBV9 and TRBJ2-5; D gene uncertain. The germline V gene has CDR1 SGDLS and CDR2 YYNGEE. V was clipped by 7 bases and J by 5 bases, with 15 bases between them. The CDR3 spans 13 residues. The CDR3 DNA is TGTGCCAGCGCGGACCGGTCGATGGAGACCCAGTACTTC. Residues: CASADRSMETQYF.

The chain employs TRBV7-2 and TRBJ1-4; 9 positions agree with TRBD1. The CDR3 loop spans 14 amino acids. Germline V gene lookup returns CDR1 SGHTA and CDR2 FQGNSA. V lost 4 bases, J lost 8 bases, and 5 bases stayed unmatched. CDR3 in amino acids: CASSWDRVNEKLFF. The CDR3 nucleotides read TGTGCCAGCAGCTGGGACAGGGTAAACGAAAAACTGTTTTTT.

This clonotype has ten or more counts. The rearrangement links TRBV27 to TRBJ2-1; 12 nucleotides line up with TRBD2. With V trimmed by 5 bases and J by 14 bases, 7 bases remained unmatched. Germline CDR1 reads MNHEY; CDR2 reads SMNVEV (reference sequence). CDR3 length equals 13 residues. The DNA for the CDR3 is TGTGCCAGCAGTCCACGGACTAGCGGGGTAGAGTTCTTC. This gives the protein CASSPRTSGVEFF.

The chain couples TRBV9 to TRBJ2-3, with 9 bases aligning to TRBD1. The CDR3 totals 17 residues. V lost 0 bases and J lost 2; bases outside the gene matches: 7. The germline gives CDR1 SGDLS, CDR2 YYNGEE. CDR3 nucleotide sequence: TGTGCCAGCAGCGTAGCCCCGAGACAGGGGGACACAGATACGCAGTATTTT. It specifies CASSVAPRQGDTDTQYF.

The sample holds a few counts of this clonotype. The chain combines TRBV7-9 with TRBJ2-1, with 7 positions matching TRBD1. This CDR3 comprises 13 residues. Looked up from germline, CDR1 is SEHNR and CDR2 is FQNEAQ (reference sequence). J was trimmed by 4 bases and V by 4 bases; bases with no gene match: 1. In DNA form, the CDR3 reads TGTGCCAGCAGCTGGACAGGTTACAATGAGCAGTTCTTC. This codes for CASSWTGYNEQFF.

The table lists this clonotype with a few counts. V usage is TRBV6-6 and J usage is TRBJ2-5, with 11 nucleotides matching TRBD2. V lost 4 bases to trimming and J lost 0 bases; unmatched junction nucleotides: 1. Germline values: CDR1 MNHNY, CDR2 SVGAGI (reference sequence). The CDR3 is 15 amino acids. DNA of the CDR3: TGTGCCAGCAGTTCGACTAGCGGGGACCAAGAGACCCAGTACTTC. Protein: CASSSTSGDQETQYF.

This clonotype has a handful of counts. This rearrangement joins TRBV30 to TRBJ2-5, with 10 bases matching TRBD2. The germline CDR1 and CDR2 sequences are GTSNPN and SVGIG (reference sequence). This CDR3 is built from 15 residues. The junction had 9 bases not matched to a gene; V was cut back by 4 bases and J by 4 bases. CDR3 DNA: TGTGCCTGGAACATGGGACTAGCGAACACAGAGACCCAGTACTTC. Translated, it gives CAWNMGLANTETQYF.

This clonotype showed up many times. The chain uses TRBV18 and TRBJ1-1; weak D call: TRBD1 (6 bases). Trimming stripped 5 bases from V and 5 bases from J, with 15 bases between. The CDR3 is 14 amino acids. Germline V gives CDR1 KGHSH, CDR2 LQKENI. The CDR3 region has the DNA TGTGCCAGCTCAGGGGCACAGGGAAGGACTGAAGCTTTCTTT. It encodes CASSGAQGRTEAFF.

This clonotype was observed a few times. This rearrangement joins TRBV9 to TRBJ1-6; D unclear. This CDR3 is 14 amino acids long. Germline V gene sequence: CDR1 SGDLS, CDR2 YYNGEE. Trimming shortened V by 2 bases and J by 8 bases, and 11 bases separated the two germline ends. CDR3 protein: CASSVAQVDSPLHF. The DNA of the CDR3 is TGTGCCAGCAGCGTGGCCCAGGTTGATTCACCCCTCCACTTT.